This TCR beta chain is drawn from a study of CXCR3-negative and CXCR3-positive naive CD8 T cells (dated by TCRdb to between 2018 and 2021). Context from the whole study: About 135 million TRB reads were obtained in total, roughly 1.5 +/- 0.3 million reads per library. Diversity and physicochemical repertoire analyses were performed on about a dozen donors pooled from two independent experiments. Naive subsets from roughly 5 donors and memory cells from 3 donors were included in the TRBV-TRBJ cluster analysis. Findings and caveats that apply to the study as a whole: Surface CD5, linked to self-reactivity in mice, was comparable between naive subsets; TCR interaction strength was therefore also inferred from TRB CDR3 physicochemical properties. Within the same donor, TRBV-TRBJ usage looked similar between naive CXCR3-negative and CXCR3-positive cells, but memory cells had distinct patterns. Comparably high repertoire diversity was found in both naive subsets, whereas much lower repertoire diversity was found in memory CD8+ T cells. Because CXCR3 expression was partially decreased after cryopreservation, freshly isolated PBMCs were used for most assays. TRB CDR3s from CXCR3-positive naive cells showed higher hydrophobicity (lower Kidera factor 4), lower energy, and higher strength and volume indices than CXCR3-negative naive cells.

Each CD8+ T cell subset was flow-sorted in triplicate, with over 250,000 cells per subset placed directly into RLT lysis buffer. Naive CD8+ T cells were defined stringently as CD45RO-CCR7+CD27+CD95- to exclude memory contaminants. Using standard density gradient centrifugation, peripheral blood mononuclear cells were isolated from buffy coats. Naive CXCR3-negative and CXCR3-positive CD8+ T cells were flow-sorted on a FACSAria III. Total RNA was extracted from sorted cells with an RNeasy Mini Kit. These reads were obtained on a NextSeq 550. The Human TCR Profiling Kit (MiLaboratory) was used to prepare UMI-labeled 5' RACE TRB cDNA libraries. cDNA synthesis used the entire amount of extracted RNA, and PCR amplification then used the entire amount of cDNA produced. Libraries were prepared in parallel with an identical number of PCR cycles. As for the original processing: With a minimum of two reads required per UMI, MIGEC and MiXCR pulled out about 49,000 +/- 11,000 unique UMI-labeled TRB cDNA molecules from each library. On average, roughly 40,000 +/- 10,000 functional in-frame TRB CDR3 nucleotide clonotypes lacking stop codons were found per library. After downsampling to 5000 UMI-labeled TRB molecules per sample, diversity metrics, including normalized Shannon-Wiener and Chao1, were computed in VDJtools. Clonotype-size-weighted physicochemical properties of the central five CDR3 residues (interaction energy, strength, volume and Kidera factor 4) were computed in VDJtools. The reads, reprocessed by TCRdb, yield one row per CDR3 protein sequence and no DNA. These V and J calls rely on TCRdb rather than the paper's analysis. The sample table holds under 150,000 distinct CDR3 sequences. Around 0.3% of the sample is in the top ten clones.

Comment on this clonotype: Its antigen is unknown.

The CDR3 runs 12 amino acids, cysteine and phenylalanine included. DNA was not recorded. For CDR1 and CDR2, the germline V gene lists SQVTM and ANQGSEA. Here the chain combines TRBV29-1 and TRBJ1-2; TCRdb lists TRBD1, though no DNA is available to test this call. The origin of this receptor is a human donor in good health. Some clones in this sample may be carry-over from other donors' samples. Sequencing was performed on naive CXCR3+ CD8+ T cells from blood. Interpreted using the paper, the cell subset or site label stands for: CD45RO-CCR7+CD27+CD95- naive CD8+ T cells expressing CXCR3 (TNR3+). The CDR3 region has the sequence CSVESQGYGYTF. Extended through the reference TRBV29-1 and TRBJ1-2 proteins, this CDR3 yields the full variable domain: SAVISQKPSRDICQRGTSLTIQCQVDSQVTMMFWYRQQPGQSLTLIATANQGSEATYESGFVIDKFPISRPNLTFSTLTVSNMSPEDSSIYLCSVESQGYGYTFGSGTRLTVV.